The 25 T cell receptor beta chains below were found in one sample sequenced in a study of cytomegalovirus exposure and HLA in healthy donors. The PCR contained 60 Vbeta and 13 Jbeta primers. The protocol was immunoSEQ multiplex PCR, while the TCRdb copy is restricted to in-frame clones and leaves out a portion. The sample includes 110,000 or so clones, 76% of them seen just once. The specimen sequenced was PBMCs. The receptors shown here come from a middle-aged man in good health and CMV-seropositive.

The chain employs TRBV27 and TRBJ2-7, with 7 nucleotides matching TRBD1. The CDR3 spans 13 residues. J lost 4 bases, V lost 8 bases, and 8 bases had no gene match. Germline V gives CDR1 MNHEY, CDR2 SMNVEV (reference sequence). CDR3 region: CASSRQGNYEQYF. CDR3 DNA sequence: TGTGCCAGCTCTCGACAGGGAAATTACGAGCAGTACTTC.

This clone has more than one count but fewer than ten. The genes are TRBV6-1 and TRBJ1-4, with 7 bases lining up with TRBD1. The V segment lost 6 bases and the J segment 8 bases; nucleotides outside the gene matches: 12. CDR1 is MNHNS, CDR2 SASEGT, per germline. The CDR3 sequence is 15 residues long. The CDR3 region is CASSLTGQQGEKLFF. The CDR3 region has the DNA TGTGCCAGCAGCTTGACGGGACAGCAAGGAGAAAAACTGTTTTTT.

V and J are TRBV28 and TRBJ2-5; TRBD2 agrees at 9 bases. The DNA matches TRBJ2-7 better at its end, which makes the J call doubtful. The CDR3 has 15 amino acids. CDR1 and CDR2 (germline): MDHEN, SYDVKM. The CDR3 bases are TGTGCCAGCAGTGGTAGCGGGAGAACCTCCTACGAGCAGTACTTC. Protein: CASSGSGRTSYEQYF.

This chain joins TRBV9 and TRBJ1-2, with a tentative D call TRBD1 (6 bases). This CDR3 is 15 amino acids long. The germline CDR1 and CDR2 sequences are SGDLS and YYNGEE. The V and J ends lost 0 bases and 6 bases respectively, with 15 bases between them. The CDR3, as DNA: TGTGCCAGCAGCGTAGGAGGGGCAGGGGTTGATGGCTACACCTTC. Amino acid sequence: CASSVGGAGVDGYTF.

This chain joins TRBV27 and TRBJ1-1; D remains unclear. V was shortened by 4 bases and J by 1 base, with 16 bases between the two germline ends. This CDR3 is built from 16 residues. Germline V gives CDR1 MNHEY, CDR2 SMNVEV (reference sequence). As DNA, the CDR3 is TGTGCCAGCAGTTGGGCCGCGGGGATTCCGAACACTGAAGCTTTCTTT. It encodes CASSWAAGIPNTEAFF.

This clone was detected a few times. The J gene is TRBJ2-3, the V gene TRBV18, with 7 bases aligning to TRBD2. From germline, CDR1 is KGHSH and CDR2 LQKENI. Losses at the gene ends were 3 bases for V and 0 bases for J; bases not matched to a gene: 3. The CDR3 totals 15 residues. The CDR3 DNA is TGTGCCAGCTCACCGTGGGGGGGTAGCACAGATACGCAGTATTTT. This translates into CASSPWGGSTDTQYF.

This clone was seen a handful of times. The gene calls are TRBV9 and TRBJ1-4; weak D call: TRBD1 (5 bases). The CDR3 loop spans 15 amino acids. The germline V and J ends were trimmed by 0 bases and 7 bases, with 13 bases remaining between them. Per germline, CDR1 SGDLS and CDR2 YYNGEE. The CDR3 reads CASSVGGQGGEKLFF. CDR3 bases: TGTGCCAGCAGCGTAGGAGGCCAGGGCGGTGAAAAACTGTTTTTT.

This sequence joins TRBV2 and TRBJ1-5, with a weak D call TRBD1 (5 bases). V was pared by 3 bases and J by 9 bases, with 12 bases between. The germline V gene has CDR1 SNHLY and CDR2 FYNNEI. The CDR3 spans 13 residues. The CDR3 region is CASSDETEGPQHF. DNA of the CDR3: TGTGCCAGCAGTGATGAGACAGAAGGGCCCCAGCATTTT. The whole variable domain, filled in from reference TRBV2 and TRBJ1-5, reads EPEVTQTPSHQVTQMGQEVILRCVPISNHLYFYWYRQILGQKVEFLVSFYNNEISEKSEIFDDQFSVERPDGSNFTLKIRSTKLEDSAMYFCASSDETEGPQHFGDGTRLSIL.

This clone was seen just once. The junction departs from the called germline gene at one end, perhaps through a read error. The rearrangement joins TRBV5-6 to TRBJ2-4; 9 nucleotides match TRBD1. Germline V gene sequence: CDR1 SGHDT, CDR2 YYEEEE. The CDR3 loop spans 16 amino acids. CDR3 DNA sequence: TGTGCCAGCAGCGCTGGGACAGGGCGGGTCAAAAACAGTCAGTACTTC. This codes for CASSAGTGRVKNSQYF.

This chain joins TRBV10-3 and TRBJ1-1; a possible D gene is TRBD1 (6 bases). CDR1 is ENHRY, CDR2 SYGVKD, per germline. With 10 bases removed from V and 0 bases from J, the gap between germline ends came to 15 bases. This CDR3 region has 14 residues. The chain's CDR3 is CASRMTGLNTEAFF. DNA for the CDR3: TGTGCCAGCCGGATGACAGGCCTGAACACTGAAGCTTTCTTT.

About this clone: Other DNA sequences within the sample encode an identical CDR3. The chain recombines TRBV5-6 with TRBJ2-7; TRBD2 matches at 7 bases. The germline CDR1 and CDR2 sequences are SGHDT and YYEEEE. The CDR3 contains 16 residues. The J segment lost 0 bases and the V segment lost 0 bases, leaving 6 bases of the junction unmatched. CDR3 bases: TGTGCCAGCAGCTTGGGGGGGGGACGGAGCTCCTACGAGCAGTACTTC. It translates to CASSLGGGRSSYEQYF.

This rearrangement joins TRBV27 to TRBJ2-2; a weak D match, TRBD2 (6 bases). V shed 3 bases and J shed 5 bases, with 22 bases lying between them. Germline loops: CDR1 MNHEY, CDR2 SMNVEV (reference sequence). The CDR3 is 18 amino acids. The CDR3 DNA reads TGTGCCAGCAGTTTCCACAAGAGGAGGGGACTTCTAACCGGGGAGCTGTTTTTT. Amino acids: CASSFHKRRGLLTGELFF.

The V gene is TRBV7-3, the J gene TRBJ2-5, with 7 positions matching TRBD2. In germline, CDR1 is SGHTA, CDR2 FQGTGA. The CDR3 runs 14 residues. After removal of 5 bases from V and 5 bases from J, the junction contained 8 bases not matched to a gene. DNA for the CDR3: TGTGCCAGCAGCCCTAGCGGCCGGGAGGAGACCCAGTACTTC. Protein product: CASSPSGREETQYF.

The rearrangement uses TRBV7-9 and TRBJ2-2; maybe TRBD1 (5 bases). This CDR3 has 13 amino acids. V lost 8 bases and J 5 bases, leaving 12 bases between the germline ends. Germline V lookup: CDR1 SEHNR, CDR2 FQNEAQ (reference sequence). The CDR3 protein is CASATVNTGELFF. In nucleotides, the CDR3 is TGTGCCAGCGCGACAGTAAATACCGGGGAGCTGTTTTTT.

This rearrangement joins TRBV7-8 to TRBJ1-4, with D possibly TRBD1 on 5 matching bases. CDR1 is SGHVS and CDR2 is FQNEAQ in the germline V gene. The CDR3 has 14 amino acids. Trimming removed 3 bases from V and 6 bases from J, with 11 bases in between. The CDR3, as DNA: TGTGCCAGCAGCTTGGGGCTAAAGGATGAAAAACTGTTTTTT. Its translation is CASSLGLKDEKLFF.

The chain is built from TRBV5-6 and TRBJ1-5; D is ambiguous. The V end was cut by 2 bases, the J end by 2 bases, with 8 bases between. This CDR3 region has 14 residues. Germline loops: CDR1 SGHDT, CDR2 YYEEEE. The CDR3 DNA is TGTGCCAGCAGCTTTCGGTCGGGCAATCAGCCCCAGCATTTT. This codes for CASSFRSGNQPQHF.

The genes are TRBV4-3 and TRBJ2-3; possible D gene TRBD2, 7 bases. Trimming left V 4 bases short and J 2 bases short, with 19 bases between. CDR1 is LGHNA, CDR2 YSLEER, per germline. The CDR3 has 17 residues. The DNA of the CDR3 is TGCGCCAGCAGCCCAAGGGGGGGGCCGACGCCCACAGATACGCAGTATTTT. Protein sequence: CASSPRGGPTPTDTQYF.

The V gene is TRBV29-1, the J gene TRBJ2-1, with 12 bases fitting TRBD1. CDR1 and CDR2 from the germline V gene are SQVTM and ANQGSEA. The CDR3 extends over 16 amino acids. The V gene end was trimmed by 4 bases and the J gene end by 7 bases; junction bases not matched to a gene: 11. In DNA form, the CDR3 reads TGCAGCGTTGGGGACAGGGGGCGACCCATACTAAATGAGCAGTTCTTC. It is translated as CSVGDRGRPILNEQFF.

The V gene is TRBV28, the J gene TRBJ2-3; TRBD2 matches 9 bases. Losses at the gene ends were 5 bases for V and 1 base for J; bases not matched to a gene: 16. Germline loops: CDR1 MDHEN, CDR2 SYDVKM. The CDR3 covers 19 residues. CDR3 region: CASSPPYPLSGSGTDTQYF. In nucleotides, the CDR3 is TGTGCCAGCAGTCCACCATATCCCCTTAGCGGGAGCGGCACAGATACGCAGTATTTT.

The V and J genes are TRBV10-1 and TRBJ2-5; D perhaps matches TRBD2 (5 bases). Trimming stripped 5 bases from V and 1 base from J, with 8 bases between. The length of the CDR3 is 13 residues. CDR1 WNHNN and CDR2 SYGVQD come from the germline V gene (reference sequence). The CDR3 here is CASSSGTQETQYF. The CDR3 DNA follows: TGCGCCAGCAGTTCGGGAACCCAAGAGACCCAGTACTTC.

Of note for this clone: Other DNA sequences within the sample encode an identical CDR3. The V call is TRBV30, the J call TRBJ2-7, with unresolved D. This CDR3 is 12 amino acids long. Trimming removed 1 base from V and 4 bases from J, with 8 bases in between. In germline, CDR1 is GTSNPN, CDR2 SVGIG (reference sequence). The CDR3 region is CAWSGGSYEQYF. The CDR3 coding sequence is TGTGCCTGGAGTGGCGGATCGTACGAGCAGTACTTC.

CDR3: CASSWGHSNQPQHF. CDR3 DNA: TGTGCCAGCAGTTGGGGACACTCAAATCAGCCCCAGCATTTT. The V and J genes are TRBV27 and TRBJ1-5, with D maybe TRBD1 (6 bases). The CDR3 covers 14 residues. V lost 4 bases and J 4 bases, leaving 11 bases between the germline ends. Germline assignment: CDR1 MNHEY and CDR2 SMNVEV (reference sequence).

A single count supports this clone. The CDR3 DNA is TGTGCCAGCAGTTTATCCCCCTTCGGGGGAACTAAAGAGACCCAGTACTTC. Translating it yields CASSLSPFGGTKETQYF. The chain couples TRBV27 to TRBJ2-5; D is possibly TRBD2 (6 bases). CDR1 and CDR2 (germline): MNHEY, SMNVEV (reference sequence). The CDR3 extends over 17 amino acids. Trimming took off 0 bases at V and 3 bases at J, with 17 bases between the two ends.

CDR3 DNA sequence: TGTGCCATCAGTGGGGAGACAGGCCTCTCCTATGGCTACACCTTC. Translation: CAISGETGLSYGYTF. The V gene is TRBV10-3, the J gene TRBJ1-2, with TRBD1 as a possible D gene (6 bases). V lost 4 bases and J 4 bases, leaving 16 bases between the germline ends. The germline gives CDR1 ENHRY, CDR2 SYGVKD. This CDR3 is built from 15 residues.

The chain combines TRBV5-6 with TRBJ1-4; D call uncertain. The length of the CDR3 is 15 residues. V lost 2 bases and J 5 bases, leaving 13 bases between the germline ends. Germline V gene data show CDR1 as SGHDT and CDR2 as YYEEEE. The CDR3 here is CASSLTNFRNEKLFF. CDR3 DNA sequence: TGTGCCAGCAGCTTAACTAATTTTCGAAATGAAAAACTGTTTTTT.